Shown below are 2 T cell receptor beta chains from a single sample sequenced in a study of blood T cell repertoires in COVID-19. This table comes from immunoSEQ multiplex PCR, and its TCRdb copy is limited to in-frame clones, with some not included. The sample lists hundreds of thousands of clones, roughly nine tenths occurring once. Input material: peripheral blood. These TCRs come from a man aged 35 to 55 with acute or convalescent COVID-19.

The chain joins TRBV4-1 to TRBJ2-1; 8 bases are a match to TRBD2. Germline V gene lookup returns CDR1 MGHRA and CDR2 YSYEKL. With V trimmed by 4 bases and J by 7 bases, 9 bases remained unmatched. This CDR3 has 15 residues. The CDR3: CASSRSQREMNEQFF. In nucleotides, the CDR3 is TGCGCCAGCAGCCGATCCCAGCGGGAGATGAATGAGCAGTTCTTC.

V gene TRBV7-9 combines with J gene TRBJ2-2, with D perhaps TRBD1 (6 bases). In germline, CDR1 is SEHNR, CDR2 FQNEAQ (reference sequence). The CDR3 spans 16 residues. Trimming cost V 5 bases and J 1 base, with 14 bases left between them. The CDR3 is CASSTWTVGNTGELFF. The CDR3 bases are TGTGCCAGCAGCACGTGGACAGTAGGGAACACCGGGGAGCTGTTTTTT.